This entry lists 32 T cell receptor beta chains sequenced from one sample in a study of response to subunit inactivated influenza vaccine. TCRdb itself ran the RT-PCR reads through MiXCR, one entry per CDR3 protein. This table holds about 700,000 distinct CDR3 sequences, about 15% found once. The starting material was PBMCs from blood, obtained around two weeks before vaccination. The source of these receptors is a man between 50 and 59 years old who received an inactivated influenza vaccine.

This clonotype was detected a few times. The chain is built from TRBV28 and TRBJ2-7; 10 bases are shared with TRBD1. The CDR3 consists of 15 residues. V lost 3 bases and J lost 2; bases outside the gene matches: 4. CDR1 is MDHEN, CDR2 SYDVKM, per germline. The CDR3, as DNA: TGTGCCAGCAGTTTCGGGGGACAGGGGACCTACGAGCAGTACTTC. Protein: CASSFGGQGTYEQYF.

This clonotype was detected a few times. The chain couples TRBV2 to TRBJ2-3; 7 bases are shared with TRBD1. The V and J ends lost 8 bases and 2 bases, in that order; junction bases with no gene match: 7. CDR1 SNHLY and CDR2 FYNNEI come from the germline V gene. This CDR3 has 14 amino acids. CDR3 loop: CASSQGEPTDTQYF. The CDR3 bases are TGTGCCAGCTCTCAGGGGGAACCCACAGATACGCAGTATTTT.

This clonotype was seen only a few times. The chain couples TRBV15 to TRBJ2-1; 10 bases are shared with TRBD1. This CDR3 has 14 residues. The V gene's germline CDR1 is LNHNV and CDR2 YYDKDF (reference sequence). After removal of 1 base from V and 15 bases from J, the junction contained 9 bases not matched to a gene. CDR3 sequence reads: CATSRAGTGVGTFF. The CDR3 DNA sequence: TGTGCCACCAGCAGAGCCGGGACAGGGGTCGGAACGTTCTTC.

V and J are TRBV3-1 and TRBJ2-1; D unclear. Trimming shortened V by 3 bases and J by 8 bases, and 5 bases separated the two germline ends. Germline-derived CDR1 and CDR2 are LGHDT and YNNKEL (reference sequence). There are 11 residues in the CDR3. CDR3 residues: CASSHGYEQFF. CDR3 DNA: TGTGCCAGCAGCCACGGGTATGAGCAGTTCTTC.

The chain uses TRBV6-2 or TRBV6-3 and TRBJ2-1; 8 nucleotides line up with TRBD2. Unmatched junction bases numbered 14, after V lost 2 bases and J lost 8 bases. The germline V gene has CDR1 MNHEY and CDR2 SVGEGT. The CDR3 totals 17 residues. CDR3: CASSYTREGGTWYEQFF. The CDR3 coding sequence is TGTGCCAGCAGTTACACCCGGGAGGGGGGGACTTGGTATGAGCAGTTCTTC.

This clonotype was seen at least ten times. The J gene is TRBJ2-7, the V gene TRBV30; TRBD1 might be the D (6 bases). Per the germline V gene, CDR1 is GTSNPN and CDR2 is SVGIG (reference sequence). The CDR3 covers 13 residues. Trimming shortened V by 3 bases and J by 2 bases, and 11 bases separated the two germline ends. The CDR3 nucleotides read TGTGCCTGGAGCAGGGGCCATACCTACGAGCAGTACTTC. Amino acids: CAWSRGHTYEQYF.

The chain has TRBV11-3 and TRBJ1-1; tentative D call: TRBD1 (6 bases). The V and J ends lost 4 bases and 8 bases respectively, with 14 bases between them. The CDR3 runs to 13 residues. Germline V gives CDR1 SGHNT, CDR2 YENEEA. The CDR3 nucleotides are TGTGCCAGCAGCTCAGAGAGGGGGACAGAAGCTTTCTTT. Its translation: CASSSERGTEAFF.

This clonotype was found a few times. The V gene is TRBV6-1, the J gene TRBJ2-3; D is possibly TRBD1 (5 bases). Germline V CDR1 and CDR2: MNHNS, SASEGT. There are 17 residues in the CDR3. Trimming shortened V by 8 bases and J by 0 bases, and 21 bases separated the two germline ends. CDR3 coding DNA: TGTGCCAGCGGGTTGCCAGGGCTTACGTCTAGCACAGATACGCAGTATTTT. Its protein product is CASGLPGLTSSTDTQYF.

The rearrangement links TRBV2 to TRBJ2-7; D could derive from TRBD1 or TRBD2 (5 bases each). The V gene lost 8 bases and the J gene lost 7 bases, with 15 bases spanning the gap. This CDR3 has 12 residues. Germline V lookup: CDR1 SNHLY, CDR2 FYNNEI. The CDR3 protein is CASFGTKGEQYF. CDR3 DNA: TGTGCCAGCTTCGGGACCAAGGGTGAGCAGTACTTC.

The rearrangement links TRBV20-1 to TRBJ2-5, with 13 bases matching TRBD2. Germline V gene sequence: CDR1 DFQATT, CDR2 SNEGSKA (reference sequence). The V gene end was trimmed by 7 bases and the J gene end by 2 bases; junction bases not matched to a gene: 10. The CDR3 length is 16 residues. The CDR3 coding sequence is TGCAGTGAGTGGACTAGCGGGGGCCGTACTCAAGAGACCCAGTACTTC. Translated: CSEWTSGGRTQETQYF.

This clonotype was counted a few times. CDR3 protein: CASSQGGLANGDEQFF. CDR3 bases: TGTGCCAGCAGCCAAGGGGGACTAGCGAACGGGGATGAGCAGTTCTTC. The chain joins TRBV4-2 to TRBJ2-1, with 10 bases aligning to TRBD2. The CDR3 has 16 residues. With V trimmed by 1 base and J by 8 bases, 8 bases remained unmatched. The germline V gene encodes CDR1 LGHNA and CDR2 YNFKEQ.

This clonotype has only a few counts. This chain joins TRBV7-9 and TRBJ1-6; D is ambiguous. Per the germline V gene, CDR1 is SEHNR and CDR2 is FQNEAQ (reference sequence). The CDR3 has 14 amino acids. V gave up 0 bases and J gave up 7 bases, with 7 bases separating them. CDR3 DNA: TGTGCCAGCAGCTTAGCTTGGCAGAATTCACCCCTCCACTTT. Amino acid sequence: CASSLAWQNSPLHF.

The table lists this clonotype with a few counts. This chain joins TRBV11-2 and TRBJ2-2; D may match TRBD1 or TRBD2 (6 bases each). Germline assignment: CDR1 SGHAT and CDR2 FQNNGV. This CDR3 has 17 residues. V lost 1 base to trimming and J lost 2 bases, with 14 bases between them. The CDR3 DNA sequence: TGTGCCAGCAGCTTAGGGAGGGGGATAACAAACACCGGGGAGCTGTTTTTT. This encodes CASSLGRGITNTGELFF.

The J gene is TRBJ2-1, the V gene TRBV28; TRBD2 agrees at 9 bases. J lost 4 bases, V lost 5 bases, and 9 bases had no gene match. Germline-derived CDR1 and CDR2 are MDHEN and SYDVKM. The CDR3 loop spans 16 amino acids. Here the CDR3 reads CASSLRLAVRYNEQFF. In DNA, the CDR3 is TGTGCCAGCAGTCTTAGACTAGCGGTACGTTACAATGAGCAGTTCTTC.

This clonotype was detected once. Relative to the germline gene, one junction end is altered; a read error may explain this. The chain employs TRBV4-1 and TRBJ1-1, with TRBD1 matching over 9 bases. Germline CDR1 MGHRA, CDR2 YSYEKL. The CDR3 has 16 amino acids. The CDR3 spells CDSSQGGTGKNTEAFF. The CDR3, as DNA: TGCGACAGCAGCCAAGGAGGGACAGGGAAGAACACTGAAGCTTTCTTT.

This clonotype was recorded many times. V gene TRBV6-5 combines with J gene TRBJ2-1; D gene unclear. Trimming stripped 2 bases from V and 5 bases from J, with 7 bases between. Germline CDR1 MNHEY, CDR2 SVGAGI. This CDR3 has 13 amino acids. CDR3 sequence reads: CASSYAQNNEQFF. In DNA form, the CDR3 reads TGTGCCAGCAGTTACGCACAGAACAATGAGCAGTTCTTC.

The chain carries TRBV24-1 and TRBJ2-2; D may match TRBD1 or TRBD2 (5 bases each). Germline V gene data show CDR1 as KGHDR and CDR2 as SFDVKD. The V and J ends lost 5 bases and 1 base respectively, with 13 bases between them. CDR3 length equals 16 residues. CDR3 nucleotides: TGTGCCACCAGTGCACGGGGCCACCGGAACACCGGGGAGCTGTTTTTT. It specifies CATSARGHRNTGELFF.

V and J are TRBV19 and TRBJ1-5; tentatively, D is TRBD1 (5 bases). Germline assignment: CDR1 LNHDA and CDR2 SQIVND (reference sequence). The length of the CDR3 is 16 residues. The V end lost 5 bases, the J end lost 4 bases, and 18 bases lay between the germline ends. CDR3 in amino acids: CASSGRPGALNQPQHF. Written as DNA, the CDR3 is TGTGCCAGTAGTGGAAGACCCGGGGCCTTGAATCAGCCCCAGCATTTT.

This clonotype was counted many times. This chain links TRBV2 with TRBJ2-7, with D uncertain. The CDR3 extends over 11 amino acids. Germline CDR1 SNHLY, CDR2 FYNNEI. Trimming removed 6 bases from V and 7 bases from J, with 10 bases in between. The CDR3 coding sequence is TGTGCCAGCAGCTTCGAGAAGGAGCAGTACTTC. It encodes CASSFEKEQYF.

This clonotype was recorded many times. The V gene is TRBV12-3 or TRBV12-4, the J gene TRBJ2-3, with 7 bases matching TRBD1. Unmatched junction bases numbered 6, after V lost 6 bases and J lost 3 bases. The CDR3 is made up of 14 amino acids. In DNA form, the CDR3 reads TGTGCCAGCAGGCCGACAGGGTTGACAGATACGCAGTATTTT. Its translation is CASRPTGLTDTQYF.

V and J are TRBV20-1 and TRBJ2-2, with D perhaps TRBD2 (6 bases). V was trimmed by 6 bases and J by 2 bases, leaving 22 bases between them. The CDR3 is 17 residues long. Germline CDR1 and CDR2: DFQATT and SNEGSKA (reference sequence). The CDR3 reads CSAIVIGGMGNTGELFF. CDR3 DNA sequence: TGCAGTGCCATAGTTATAGGCGGGATGGGTAACACCGGGGAGCTGTTTTTT.

In this sample, this clonotype turned up a few times. V usage is TRBV5-5 and J usage is TRBJ2-4; D not resolved. The CDR3 is made up of 14 amino acids. In germline, CDR1 is SGHKS, CDR2 YYEKEE (reference sequence). With 3 bases removed from V and 4 bases from J, the gap between germline ends came to 11 bases. Written as DNA, the CDR3 is TGTGCCAGCAGCTCCTTTGACGGGAAAAACATTCAGTACTTC. It is translated as CASSSFDGKNIQYF.

This clonotype was observed a handful of times. The chain employs TRBV28 and TRBJ2-7; D possibly corresponds to TRBD1 (6 bases). Germline V gene data show CDR1 as MDHEN and CDR2 as SYDVKM. The CDR3 spans 15 residues. The V gene lost 2 bases and the J gene lost 2 bases, with 13 bases spanning the gap. The DNA of the CDR3 is TGTGCCAGCAGTTTAAGCCTACAGGGAACCTACGAGCAGTACTTC. Translated: CASSLSLQGTYEQYF.

This clonotype was seen ten or more times. The junction departs from the called germline gene at one end, perhaps through a read error. The rearrangement uses TRBV7-9 and TRBJ1-1; maybe TRBD1 (6 bases). Germline V gene lookup returns CDR1 SEHNR and CDR2 FQNEAQ (reference sequence). The CDR3 consists of 13 residues. CDR3: CASSLAGGQEAFF. The CDR3 region has the DNA TGCGCCAGCAGCTTGGCCGGGGGGCAGGAAGCTTTCTTT.

V is TRBV4-1 and J is TRBJ1-1, with TRBD1 identical over 10 bases. CDR1 is MGHRA, CDR2 YSYEKL, per germline. The V segment lost 3 bases and the J segment 5 bases; nucleotides outside the gene matches: 9. The CDR3 extends over 16 amino acids. The CDR3 DNA is TGCGCCAGCAGCCAGAGACCGGGACAGGGGATGACTGAAGCTTTCTTT. It yields the protein CASSQRPGQGMTEAFF.

The chain couples TRBV18 to TRBJ2-1; D not certain. From germline, CDR1 is KGHSH and CDR2 LQKENI. The CDR3 runs to 13 residues. V was shortened by 1 base and J by 6 bases, with 7 bases between the two germline ends. The CDR3 is CASSPQSINEQFF. The CDR3 nucleotides are TGTGCCAGCTCACCACAGTCAATCAATGAGCAGTTCTTC.

This clonotype was seen a handful of times. This chain uses TRBV6-2 or TRBV6-3 with TRBJ2-7; 13 bases are shared with TRBD2. This CDR3 is built from 15 residues. Trimming cost V 6 bases and J 4 bases; bases outside gene matches: 6. Germline lookup yields CDR1 MNHEY and CDR2 SVGEGT. CDR3 sequence (DNA): TGTGCCAGCAGGGGGACTAGCGGGAAAGGATACGAGCAGTACTTC. This sequence encodes CASRGTSGKGYEQYF.

This clonotype was observed a handful of times. The V and J genes are TRBV10-3 and TRBJ2-7, with 13 nucleotides matching TRBD2. The germline V gene has CDR1 ENHRY and CDR2 SYGVKD. The V segment lost 10 bases and the J segment 5 bases; nucleotides outside the gene matches: 5. The CDR3 is 13 residues long. The CDR3 DNA reads TGTGCCACCGGGGGACTAGCGGGAAACGAGCAGTACTTC. This translates into CATGGLAGNEQYF.

J is TRBJ1-1 and V is TRBV20-1; D remains ambiguous. Trimming shortened V by 4 bases and J by 11 bases, and 11 bases separated the two germline ends. CDR1 and CDR2 from the germline V gene are DFQATT and SNEGSKA (reference sequence). The CDR3 totals 10 residues. The DNA for the CDR3 is TGCAGTGCTAAGGCCTCAAGTGCTTTCTTT. Residues: CSAKASSAFF.

This clonotype was found a few times. The chain recombines TRBV7-9 with TRBJ2-1; 9 nucleotides align to TRBD2. V lost 2 bases, J lost 2 bases, and 7 bases stayed unmatched. Germline V gene data show CDR1 as SEHNR and CDR2 as FQNEAQ (reference sequence). This CDR3 is 17 amino acids long. CDR3 amino acids: CASSLKLAGVPYNEQFF. In nucleotides, the CDR3 is TGTGCCAGCAGCTTAAAACTAGCGGGCGTCCCCTACAATGAGCAGTTCTTC.

The genes are TRBV7-2 and TRBJ2-5; TRBD2 matches 7 bases. Germline CDR1 and CDR2: SGHTA and FQGNSA. With 8 bases clipped from V and 7 bases from J, the junction kept 10 bases outside the gene matches. This CDR3 is built from 13 residues. This chain's CDR3 is CASQSGNSGTQYF. DNA of the CDR3: TGTGCCAGCCAAAGCGGGAATTCAGGGACCCAGTACTTC.

There are a few counts of this clonotype. This CDR3 is CASSFGTRTNYGYTF. Here the CDR3 DNA reads TGTGCCAGCAGCTTCGGGACACGCACTAACTATGGCTACACCTTC. This chain connects TRBV13 to TRBJ1-2, with D possibly TRBD1 on 6 matching bases. V was cut by 3 bases and J by 0 bases, with 11 bases left in between. This CDR3 contains 15 residues. Germline-derived CDR1 and CDR2 are PRHDT and FYEKMQ (reference sequence).